This T cell receptor (beta chain) was sequenced in a study of T cell clusters in autoimmune cytopenias. Germline lookup yields CDR1 LGHNA and CDR2 YNFKEQ. The CDR3 length is 12 residues. TRB was amplified from approximately 250 ng of peripheral blood genomic DNA per sample. TRB rearrangements were amplified by touch-down multiplex PCR with mixed TRB-A/B primers. With the multiplex PCR reads reprocessed, TCRdb shows one record per CDR3 protein and no DNA. Its table lists 8,000 or so distinct CDR3 sequences. The receptor comes from a human donor with an autoimmune cytopenia or autoimmune hepatitis (not recorded which). The V and J genes are TRBV4-2 and TRBJ2-3; there is no DNA to check the TCRdb D call of TRBD2. The sequenced material came from peripheral blood. The CDR3 sequence is CASSRGLYTQYF.